Shown below are 17 T cell receptor beta chains from a single sample sequenced in a study of cytomegalovirus exposure and HLA in healthy donors. The data were produced by immunoSEQ multiplex PCR, yet TCRdb's version contains in-frame clones alone and is incomplete. The sample contains tens of thousands of clones, more than 75% of which appear only once. Sequencing was performed on PBMCs. These receptors all stem from a man aged 30 to 39 in good health and CMV-seronegative.

The table lists this clone with a count of one. The chain is built from TRBV11-2 and TRBJ2-7; TRBD1 agrees at 9 bases. J was trimmed by 5 bases and V by 6 bases; bases with no gene match: 14. The CDR3 has 16 amino acids. Germline V gives CDR1 SGHAT, CDR2 FQNNGV. The CDR3 nucleotides read TGTGCCAGCAGGGTCGGCAGGGGGACAGGGACCGACGAGCAGTACTTC. This sequence encodes CASRVGRGTGTDEQYF.

The chain combines TRBV18 with TRBJ1-2, with D uncertain. This CDR3 region has 14 residues. V dropped 2 bases and J dropped 4 bases, with 11 bases sitting between them. Germline V gene data show CDR1 as KGHSH and CDR2 as LQKENI. The CDR3 loop is CASSPKQVGYGYTF. CDR3 nucleotides: TGTGCCAGCTCACCAAAGCAGGTTGGCTATGGCTACACCTTC.

This chain joins TRBV5-1 and TRBJ2-3; TRBD1 might be the D (5 bases). The CDR3 has 15 amino acids. The germline V gene has CDR1 SGHRS and CDR2 YFSETQ. With 4 bases removed from V and 0 bases from J, the gap between germline ends came to 12 bases. CDR3 loop: CASSGATSSTDTQYF. For the CDR3, the DNA is TGCGCCAGCAGCGGGGCTACATCTAGCACAGATACGCAGTATTTT.

The gene calls are TRBV7-2 and TRBJ1-5, with D maybe TRBD1 (6 bases). The CDR3 has 14 amino acids. Germline V gene sequence: CDR1 SGHTA, CDR2 FQGNSA. V lost 5 bases and J 6 bases, leaving 14 bases between the germline ends. CDR3 region: CASSTTGQAQPQHF. The DNA for the CDR3 is TGTGCCAGCAGCACAACAGGGCAGGCTCAGCCCCAGCATTTT.

The V and J genes are TRBV15 and TRBJ2-5, with 10 bases identical to TRBD2. With V trimmed by 0 bases and J by 14 bases, 9 bases remained unmatched. The length of the CDR3 is 14 residues. Looked up from germline, CDR1 is LNHNV and CDR2 is YYDKDF (reference sequence). This chain's CDR3 is CATSRDLSVAGGYF. CDR3 bases: TGTGCCACCAGCAGAGATTTGTCGGTAGCGGGAGGCTACTTC. Drawing the rest from reference TRBV15 and TRBJ2-5, the complete variable domain is DAMVIQNPRYQVTQFGKPVTLSCSQTLNHNVMYWYQQKSSQAPKLLFHYYDKDFNNEADTPDNFQSRRPNTSFCFLDIRSPGLGDTAMYLCATSRDLSVAGGYFGPGTRLLVL.

This chain links TRBV19 with TRBJ1-5; D unresolved. Germline assignment: CDR1 LNHDA and CDR2 SQIVND (reference sequence). Trimming took 3 bases from V and 7 from J, leaving 10 bases between them. The CDR3 has 13 residues. For the CDR3, the DNA is TGTGCCAGTAGTATGAATTGGCGGCAGCCCCAGCATTTT. Residues: CASSMNWRQPQHF.

A single count supports this clone. The chain carries TRBV28 and TRBJ2-3; 7 positions match TRBD1. Trimming cost V 7 bases and J 2 bases; bases outside gene matches: 15. The CDR3 has 17 residues. Germline CDR1 reads MDHEN; CDR2 reads SYDVKM. Written as DNA, the CDR3 is TGTGCCAGCACCCGACAGGGCCTTACCAGGTCCACAGATACGCAGTATTTT. Translation gives CASTRQGLTRSTDTQYF.

This chain joins TRBV11-2 and TRBJ2-3, with TRBD2 as a possible D gene (6 bases). V was cut by 1 base and J by 0 bases, with 8 bases left in between. The CDR3 runs 15 residues. In germline, CDR1 is SGHAT, CDR2 FQNNGV. The CDR3 DNA reads as TGTGCCAGCAGCTTAGTTGCGGGAAGCACAGATACGCAGTATTTT. This gives the protein CASSLVAGSTDTQYF.

The rearrangement links TRBV11-3 to TRBJ2-7, with D hard to call. The CDR3 has 13 amino acids. V shed 1 base and J shed 4 bases, with 8 bases lying between them. Germline assignment: CDR1 SGHNT and CDR2 YENEEA. This CDR3 is CASSLGSHYEQYF. As DNA, the CDR3 is TGTGCCAGCAGCTTAGGTTCACATTACGAGCAGTACTTC.

This sequence joins TRBV25-1 and TRBJ2-7; D unresolved. Germline V gives CDR1 MGHDK, CDR2 SYGVNS. The V end was cut by 8 bases, the J end by 0 bases, with 5 bases between. The length of the CDR3 is 11 residues. In DNA form, the CDR3 reads TGTGCCAGCCGACACTCCTACGAGCAGTACTTC. It translates to CASRHSYEQYF.

CDR3 in DNA: TGTGCCAGCAGTGACAGGTATACCGCGAACACCGGGGAGCTGTTTTTT. Its protein is CASSDRYTANTGELFF. This rearrangement joins TRBV2 to TRBJ2-2; no reliable D call. Trimming cost V 3 bases and J 0 bases, with 11 bases left between them. The CDR3 spans 16 residues. Per germline, CDR1 SNHLY and CDR2 FYNNEI. Full variable domain (outside the CDR3, taken from reference TRBV2 and TRBJ2-2): EPEVTQTPSHQVTQMGQEVILRCVPISNHLYFYWYRQILGQKVEFLVSFYNNEISEKSEIFDDQFSVERPDGSNFTLKIRSTKLEDSAMYFCASSDRYTANTGELFFGEGSRLTVL.

V gene TRBV28 combines with J gene TRBJ2-3; TRBD1 might be the D (6 bases). The CDR3 consists of 14 residues. V dropped 8 bases and J dropped 0 bases, with 12 bases sitting between them. Germline V lookup: CDR1 MDHEN, CDR2 SYDVKM. The CDR3 region has the DNA TGTGCCAGCGGCTCCGGACAGAGCACAGATACGCAGTATTTT. It translates to CASGSGQSTDTQYF.

The CDR3: CASSVVGSGSAFEQFF. The CDR3 DNA follows: TGTGCCAGCAGCGTAGTTGGTAGCGGGAGTGCCTTTGAGCAGTTCTTC. The chain combines TRBV9 with TRBJ2-1; 9 bases align to TRBD2. Per germline, CDR1 SGDLS and CDR2 YYNGEE. The CDR3 has 16 residues. The ends lost 0 bases at V and 9 bases at J; junction bases unmatched: 10.

The rearrangement joins TRBV7-9 to TRBJ2-7; D is unresolved. There are 12 residues in the CDR3. The germline V gene encodes CDR1 SEHNR and CDR2 FQNEAQ (reference sequence). Trimming stripped 5 bases from V and 2 bases from J, with 7 bases between. This CDR3 reads CASSRSAYEQYF. The CDR3 DNA reads TGTGCCAGCAGCCGCTCAGCCTACGAGCAGTACTTC.

CDR3 sequence (DNA): TGCGCCAGCAGCTTAGGACAGGGGCGGGAGACCCAGTACTTC. Translating gives CASSLGQGRETQYF. The J gene is TRBJ2-5, the V gene TRBV5-1; TRBD1 agrees at 9 bases. Germline V gives CDR1 SGHRS, CDR2 YFSETQ. The CDR3 spans 14 residues. With V trimmed by 2 bases and J by 5 bases, 4 bases remained unmatched. The full variable domain, completed using reference TRBV5-1 and TRBJ2-5, is KAGVTQTPRYLIKTRGQQVTLSCSPISGHRSVSWYQQTPGQGLQFLFEYFSETQRNKGNFPGRFSGRQFSNSRSEMNVSTLELGDSALYLCASSLGQGRETQYFGPGTRLLVL.

The sample holds a few counts of this clone. J is TRBJ1-2 and V is TRBV5-1; D is undetermined. V was clipped by 0 bases and J by 1 base, with 4 bases between them. CDR1 is SGHRS, CDR2 YFSETQ, per germline. The CDR3 has 13 residues. CDR3 protein: CASSLADNYGYTF. The CDR3 bases are TGCGCCAGCAGCTTGGCAGATAACTATGGCTACACCTTC. Full variable domain (rest looked up from reference TRBV5-1 and TRBJ1-2): KAGVTQTPRYLIKTRGQQVTLSCSPISGHRSVSWYQQTPGQGLQFLFEYFSETQRNKGNFPGRFSGRQFSNSRSEMNVSTLELGDSALYLCASSLADNYGYTFGSGTRLTVV.

This chain joins TRBV28 and TRBJ1-1; D uncertain. CDR1 and CDR2 (germline): MDHEN, SYDVKM. This CDR3 contains 14 residues. Trimming cost V 3 bases and J 6 bases, with 14 bases left between them. The CDR3: CASSFHSSLAEAFF. In DNA, the CDR3 is TGTGCCAGCAGTTTCCACTCCTCTTTGGCTGAAGCTTTCTTT.